Shown below are 26 T cell receptor beta chains from a single sample sequenced in a study of coeliac disease. The method was immunoSEQ multiplex PCR; TCRdb's version includes in-frame clones alone and lacks a portion of them. The repertoire consists of more than 2,000 clones, with approximately 59% occurring once and the leading ten covering about 24%. Sequencing used intraepithelial lymphocytes from the gut. These TCRs come from an older woman with celiac disease on a gluten-free diet.

This clone was counted a few times. Germline and junction disagree at one end, which may indicate a read error. This chain connects TRBV5-1 to TRBJ2-3, with D maybe TRBD1 (6 bases). Per the germline V gene, CDR1 is SGHRS and CDR2 is YFSETQ. This CDR3 spans 16 amino acids. CDR3 sequence: CASSLEQDRFPYTQYF. The CDR3 DNA follows: TGTGCCAGCAGCTTGGAACAGGACAGATTCCCCTATACGCAGTATTTT. The full variable domain, rest sourced from reference TRBV5-1 and TRBJ2-3, is KAGVTQTPRYLIKTRGQQVTLSCSPISGHRSVSWYQQTPGQGLQFLFEYFSETQRNKGNFPGRFSGRQFSNSRSEMNVSTLELGDSALYLCASSLEQDRFPYTQYFGPGTRLTVL.

The sample holds one count of this clone. The chain uses TRBV27 and TRBJ2-2; D perhaps matches TRBD2 (5 bases). V was pared by 9 bases and J by 5 bases, with 16 bases between. Germline CDR1 MNHEY, CDR2 SMNVEV (reference sequence). The CDR3 length is 14 residues. The CDR3 protein is CASQFRERTGELFF. CDR3 nucleotide sequence: TGTGCCAGTCAGTTTAGGGAGCGAACCGGGGAGCTGTTTTTT.

J is TRBJ2-1 and V is TRBV5-5; D gene ambiguous. V was trimmed by 6 bases and J by 10 bases, leaving 14 bases between them. Germline-derived CDR1 and CDR2 are SGHKS and YYEKEE (reference sequence). This CDR3 is built from 12 residues. The CDR3 sequence is CASTFWPGEQFF. CDR3 DNA: TGTGCCAGCACCTTTTGGCCCGGGGAGCAGTTCTTC.

The rearrangement links TRBV7-2 to TRBJ2-3; TRBD2 aligns across 7 bases. Per the germline V gene, CDR1 is SGHTA and CDR2 is FQGNSA. V lost 5 bases to trimming and J lost 0 bases; unmatched junction nucleotides: 5. This CDR3 has 15 amino acids. DNA for the CDR3: TGTGCCAGCAGCCGTTCTAGCGGTAGCACAGATACGCAGTATTTT. Protein: CASSRSSGSTDTQYF.

Sample share makes this clone hyperexpanded. This sequence joins TRBV7-9 and TRBJ1-2; D is unresolved. Germline CDR1 is SEHNR and CDR2 is FQNEAQ (reference sequence). This CDR3 region has 14 residues. V dropped 0 bases and J dropped 4 bases, with 9 bases sitting between them. The CDR3 nucleotides are TGTGCCAGCAGCTTAGCGATGGCCTTCTATGGCTACACCTTC. Translated: CASSLAMAFYGYTF. The full variable domain, with the rest looked up from reference TRBV7-9 and TRBJ1-2, is DTGVSQNPRHKITKRGQNVTFRCDPISEHNRLYWYRQTLGQGPEFLTYFQNEAQLEKSRLLSDRFSAERPKGSFSTLEIQRTEQGDSAMYLCASSLAMAFYGYTFGSGTRLTVV.

The V gene is TRBV9, the J gene TRBJ2-1; 7 bases fit TRBD2. The CDR3 is 14 amino acids. V shed 3 bases and J 8 bases; nucleotides not matched to a gene: 8. Germline CDR1 and CDR2: SGDLS and YYNGEE. CDR3 DNA sequence: TGTGCCAGCAGCGACGGGACTACAGCCCATGAGCAGTTCTTC. Protein: CASSDGTTAHEQFF.

This clone has more than one count but fewer than ten. This chain uses TRBV10-1 with TRBJ2-1, with 7 bases matching TRBD1. The V gene end was trimmed by 6 bases and the J gene end by 4 bases; junction bases not matched to a gene: 18. The CDR3 is 18 residues long. Germline-derived CDR1 and CDR2 are WNHNN and SYGVQD (reference sequence). The CDR3 loop reads CASSGHRKGRGFYNEQFF. The DNA of the CDR3 is TGCGCCAGCAGCGGACATCGAAAGGGCAGGGGGTTTTACAATGAGCAGTTCTTC.

In DNA form, the CDR3 reads TGTGCCAGCAGAGTGAGGTTGCTACAACACGCACGAAACACCATATATTTT. Amino acids: CASRVRLLQHARNTIYF. The chain links TRBV21-1 to TRBJ1-3. TRBV21-1 is labeled a pseudogene. The CDR3 is 17 amino acids.

V usage is TRBV15 and J usage is TRBJ2-3; D possibly corresponds to TRBD1 (7 bases). The CDR3 spans 17 residues. Germline V gene sequence: CDR1 LNHNV, CDR2 YYDKDF (reference sequence). V dropped 0 bases and J dropped 1 base, with 14 bases sitting between them. The CDR3 DNA reads TGTGCCACCAGCAGAGAGGGCCAGGGGGGACGCACAGATACGCAGTATTTT. Translating gives CATSREGQGGRTDTQYF.

The rearrangement joins TRBV7-2 to TRBJ1-3, with 9 bases identical to TRBD1. The V gene end was trimmed by 6 bases and the J gene end by 4 bases; junction bases not matched to a gene: 7. This CDR3 is 15 amino acids long. Per the germline V gene, CDR1 is SGHTA and CDR2 is FQGNSA. The DNA of the CDR3 is TGTGCCAGCAGTTTCCCGGGACAGGGAGGAAACACCATATATTTT. Its translation is CASSFPGQGGNTIYF.

The chain employs TRBV7-8 and TRBJ2-3; TRBD2 aligns across 12 bases. This CDR3 is built from 16 residues. Germline values: CDR1 SGHVS, CDR2 FQNEAQ. Germline trimming cut 5 bases from V and 3 bases from J; bases unmatched to any gene: 6. CDR3 DNA: TGTGCCAGCAGCGAACTAGCGGGGGGTGGGACAGATACGCAGTATTTT. Translated: CASSELAGGGTDTQYF.

This chain connects TRBV6-6 to TRBJ2-3, with 11 bases identical to TRBD2. The CDR3 loop spans 15 amino acids. Germline-derived CDR1 and CDR2 are MNHNY and SVGAGI (reference sequence). V shed 6 bases, J shed 4 bases, and the junction held 6 bases outside the gene matches. The CDR3 region is CASRETSGSADTQYF. The CDR3 region has the DNA TGTGCCAGCAGGGAAACTAGCGGGAGCGCAGATACGCAGTATTTT.

This clone has a single count. The rearrangement links TRBV7-9 to TRBJ2-1; 8 nucleotides line up with TRBD1. The V gene's germline CDR1 is SEHNR and CDR2 FQNEAQ (reference sequence). V gave up 2 bases and J gave up 9 bases; unmatched junction bases: 3. The CDR3 loop spans 13 amino acids. This chain's CDR3 is CASSLPGGSEQFF. Here the CDR3 DNA reads TGTGCCAGCAGCTTACCAGGGGGCTCTGAGCAGTTCTTC.

The chain has TRBV4-2 and TRBJ2-1; 8 bases fit TRBD1. Trimming took 1 base from V and 15 from J; bases not matched to a gene: 5. Germline CDR1 LGHNA, CDR2 YNFKEQ. The CDR3 is made up of 12 amino acids. CDR3 residues: CASSQGTGRSFF. The CDR3 bases are TGTGCCAGCAGCCAAGGGACAGGGAGGTCGTTCTTC.

V usage is TRBV21-1 and J usage is TRBJ1-4. TRBV21-1 is described as a pseudogene. The CDR3 has 18 amino acids. The CDR3: CASSKEGGSNSTNEKLFF. The CDR3 DNA reads as TGTGCCAGCAGCAAAGAGGGGGGGTCGAATTCAACTAATGAAAAACTGTTTTTT.

This clone was seen more than once but under ten times. V usage is TRBV5-1 and J usage is TRBJ2-7; D is possibly TRBD1 (7 bases). There are 14 residues in the CDR3. Germline CDR1 and CDR2: SGHRS and YFSETQ. Trimming shortened V by 3 bases and J by 7 bases, and 17 bases separated the two germline ends. The DNA of the CDR3 is TGCGCCAGCAGCTCCGGACAGGAGGGTATTGAGCAGTACTTC. Amino acid sequence: CASSSGQEGIEQYF.

Sample share makes this clone medium-sized (0.01 to 0.1%). CDR3 amino acids: CASSLALGGQGITEAFF. As DNA, the CDR3 is TGTGCCAGCAGCTTAGCGCTTGGGGGACAGGGTATCACTGAAGCTTTCTTT. The gene calls are TRBV7-9 and TRBJ1-1; 9 bases align to TRBD1. Germline CDR1 SEHNR, CDR2 FQNEAQ (reference sequence). The CDR3 contains 17 residues. Trimming removed 0 bases from V and 4 bases from J; junction bases left unmatched: 9.

V usage is TRBV6-5 and J usage is TRBJ2-7; possibly TRBD1 for D (6 bases). Trimming stripped 5 bases from V and 0 bases from J, with 8 bases between. The CDR3 is 13 residues long. From germline, CDR1 is MNHEY and CDR2 SVGAGI. This CDR3 is CASSGGVSYEQYV. The CDR3 region has the DNA TGTGCCAGCAGTGGGGGCGTCTCCTACGAGCAGTACGTC.

The V gene is TRBV14, the J gene TRBJ2-5, with 7 bases fitting TRBD1. This CDR3 contains 13 residues. J lost 6 bases, V lost 5 bases, and 6 bases had no gene match. Germline values: CDR1 SGHDN, CDR2 FVKESK. Written as DNA, the CDR3 is TGTGCCAGCAGCGGGAACAGGGGAAAGACCCAGTACTTC. It is translated as CASSGNRGKTQYF.

This clone is medium-sized (0.01 to 0.1%) within its sample. The chain employs TRBV28 and TRBJ2-7, with 7 bases matching TRBD2. The CDR3 loop spans 17 amino acids. The V and J ends lost 2 bases and 2 bases, in that order; junction bases with no gene match: 12. Germline loops: CDR1 MDHEN, CDR2 SYDVKM. The CDR3 nucleotides read TGTGCCAGCAGTTTACCCTGGACTAGTAGGGCCCCCTACGAGCAGTACTTC. Protein: CASSLPWTSRAPYEQYF.

This clone is labeled large. This chain connects TRBV6-5 to TRBJ2-2; 7 nucleotides match TRBD2. Germline V CDR1 and CDR2: MNHEY, SVGAGI. V dropped 0 bases and J dropped 7; count of bases not matched to a gene: 8. This CDR3 is 16 amino acids long. In DNA form, the CDR3 reads TGTGCCAGCAGTTACTCCCTGGGGGGGTATCACGGGGAGCTGTTTTTT. Amino acid sequence: CASSYSLGGYHGELFF.

This chain connects TRBV18 to TRBJ1-1; a possible D gene is TRBD1 (5 bases). The CDR3 consists of 16 residues. V shed 0 bases and J shed 0 bases, with 11 bases lying between them. Germline CDR1 is KGHSH and CDR2 is LQKENI. In DNA form, the CDR3 reads TGTGCCAGCTCACCACCGAGGGGAGGGATGAACACTGAAGCTTTCTTT. Amino acid sequence: CASSPPRGGMNTEAFF.

The V call is TRBV5-8, the J call TRBJ1-1, with unresolved D. Germline lookup yields CDR1 SGHTS and CDR2 YDEGEE. The CDR3 contains 16 residues. Trimming took off 0 bases at V and 1 base at J, with 13 bases between the two ends. In nucleotides, the CDR3 is TGTGCCAGCAGCTTGGGGTGGAGCAGAGGGAACACTGAAGCTTTCTTT. Protein product: CASSLGWSRGNTEAFF.

A few counts support this clone. This chain uses TRBV2 with TRBJ2-7; 11 bases fit TRBD2. The CDR3 sequence is 15 residues long. Per the germline V gene, CDR1 is SNHLY and CDR2 is FYNNEI. V was pared by 4 bases and J by 2 bases, with 4 bases of the junction left unmatched. The CDR3 nucleotides read TGTGCCAGCAGTGTTGGGACTAGCGGCGCCTACGAGCAGTACGTC. Translation: CASSVGTSGAYEQYV.

This sequence joins TRBV5-4 and TRBJ1-2; D unresolved. Trimming removed 0 bases from V and 0 bases from J, with 12 bases in between. The V gene's germline CDR1 is SGHNT and CDR2 YYREEE (reference sequence). CDR3 length: 16 residues. CDR3 in amino acids: CASSLGDISPNYGYTF. CDR3 coding DNA: TGTGCCAGCAGCTTGGGAGATATTTCCCCTAACTATGGCTACACCTTC.

This clone has a single count. The CDR3 nucleotides are TGTGCCAGCAGCTCCGGTTCTCAAGAGACCCAGTACTTC. It specifies CASSSGSQETQYF. The rearrangement links TRBV7-9 to TRBJ2-5; the D is unclear. V lost 4 bases and J lost 2, with 8 bases in between. Germline CDR1 reads SEHNR; CDR2 reads FQNEAQ (reference sequence). The CDR3 extends over 13 amino acids.